What follows are 7 T cell receptor beta chains derived from one specimen sequenced in a study of blood T cell repertoires in COVID-19. TCRdb's copy holds only in-frame clones and misses some; the assay was immunoSEQ multiplex PCR. The sample lists about 220,000 clones; 65% to 85% were seen once. The sample was PBMCs or T cells enriched from blood (not recorded which). Source of these receptors: an older woman who had recovered from COVID-19.

V usage is TRBV4-2 and J usage is TRBJ1-2, with D unclear. The ends were cut back, 3 bases at V and 1 base at J, with 9 bases in the middle. The germline V gene encodes CDR1 LGHNA and CDR2 YNFKEQ. The CDR3 loop spans 14 amino acids. The CDR3 coding sequence is TGTGCCAGCAGCCATCCCGAGTTTAACTATGGCTACACCTTC. Protein sequence: CASSHPEFNYGYTF.

The CDR3 protein is CASSESGISSSSGNTIYF. DNA of the CDR3: TGTGCCAGCAGTGAATCCGGGATTTCCTCATCTTCTGGAAACACCATATATTTT. The chain is built from TRBV6-1 and TRBJ1-3; D remains ambiguous. With 2 bases removed from V and 1 base from J, the gap between germline ends came to 18 bases. There are 18 residues in the CDR3. CDR1 and CDR2 from the germline V gene are MNHNS and SASEGT.

V and J are TRBV7-8 and TRBJ1-2; TRBD1 might be the D (5 bases). CDR1 is SGHVS and CDR2 is FQNEAQ in the germline V gene. The V end lost 1 base, the J end lost 0 bases, and 15 bases lay between the germline ends. The CDR3 is made up of 17 amino acids. CDR3 in DNA: TGTGCCAGCAGCTTAGTAGCGGGGGGGTCAGCTAACTATGGCTACACCTTC. It encodes CASSLVAGGSANYGYTF.

This chain connects TRBV27 to TRBJ1-5, with D tentatively TRBD1 (5 bases). The CDR3 covers 14 residues. V dropped 6 bases and J dropped 2 bases, with 11 bases sitting between them. Germline assignment: CDR1 MNHEY and CDR2 SMNVEV (reference sequence). CDR3 nucleotides: TGTGCCAGCAGCCCGGGCAGGGGCAATCAGCCCCAGCATTTT. Its translation is CASSPGRGNQPQHF.

V usage is TRBV9 and J usage is TRBJ1-6; 9 positions agree with TRBD1. Per germline, CDR1 SGDLS and CDR2 YYNGEE. This CDR3 has 14 residues. The trim removed 4 bases at V and 9 bases at J, leaving 5 bases unmatched. CDR3: CASSPTGGVSPLHF. CDR3 nucleotide sequence: TGTGCCAGCAGCCCGACAGGGGGAGTTTCACCCCTCCACTTT.

The chain recombines TRBV7-9 with TRBJ1-1; D might be TRBD1 (6 bases). CDR3 size: 18 residues. Deletions cut 1 base from V and 2 bases from J, with 20 bases between. The V gene's germline CDR1 is SEHNR and CDR2 FQNEAQ (reference sequence). This chain's CDR3 is CASSLGLGVQGRNTEAFF. In DNA, the CDR3 is TGTGCCAGCAGCTTAGGCTTAGGAGTGCAGGGGCGTAACACTGAAGCTTTCTTT.

The rearrangement joins TRBV5-1 to TRBJ1-6; 10 nucleotides line up with TRBD1. The CDR3 sequence is 16 residues long. Germline CDR1 is SGHRS and CDR2 is YFSETQ. The trim removed 1 base at V and 7 bases at J, leaving 5 bases unmatched. DNA for the CDR3: TGCGCCAGCAGCTTGACTTCGGACAGGGGGAATTCACCCCTCCACTTT. It codes for CASSLTSDRGNSPLHF.